This TCR beta chain was observed in a study of somatic mutations in cytotoxic T cells in rheumatoid arthritis (dated by TCRdb to the late 2010s). Background for the entire study: Patient peripheral blood (approximately 30 ml EDTA) was drawn right after diagnosis and before any treatment started. The study asked whether expanded CD8+ T-cell clones in newly diagnosed, untreated rheumatoid arthritis carry somatic mutations, and used TCRB deep sequencing to characterize clonality. Patient and control groups had essentially identical median ages. TCRB deep sequencing covered approximately 69 patients with rheumatoid arthritis along with approximately 20 healthy controls. Some T-cell populations stained with V beta antibodies were sorted by flow on a FACSAria II or Sony SH800 to nearly 100% purity, with sorted V beta1+ cells additionally subjected to TCRB sequencing. General study outcomes and caveats: No adjustment for multiple comparisons was made for the slight TRBV07 underrepresentation in patients. It was unknown which antigens the expanded CD8+ clones targeted, and their absence from virus-specific databases did not exclude viral specificity. CD8+ T-cell clonality in rheumatoid arthritis patients was not significantly different from that in age-matched healthy controls. In about an eighth of the roughly 65 patients the largest CD8+ clone exceeded 20% of CD8+ cells, and several identical CD8+ TCRB sequences were shared between blood and synovial fluid. An increase of CD8+ clonality with age was seen in patients (Spearman r=0.49) but not in healthy controls.

The immunoSEQ assay was applied to genomic DNA for TCRB CDR3 sequencing. The study's own analysis went as follows. Only a few patient CD8+ clones larger than 1% matched published virus-specific TCRB sequences when compared against them. Nothing other than productive TCRB rearrangements was included in the analyses. Clonality was calculated as a Shannon entropy-based productive clonality index, and a clone was defined by a unique TCRB CDR3 sequence. Repertoire overlap between two samples was calculated from the template counts of each clone relative to total templates per sample. A correlation with a Spearman r of around 0.6 was found between V-gene usage by flow cytometry and V-gene usage by TCRB sequencing. TCRdb limited this immuneACCESS table to in-frame rearrangements with V and J called. A share of clones is missing; checked studies link under half to unresolved V genes, and the rest is unexplained. The DNA gave D and trimming, while V, J and clone size come from that table. Recorded for this sample are 4,000 or so clones; under 95% of them occurred a single time. The biggest ten clones account for 7.5% to 9.5% of the sample.

According to the germline V gene (reference sequence), CDR1 reads GTSNPN and CDR2 reads SVGIG. The CDR3 sequence holds 14 residues, the cysteine and phenylalanine included. Kept here is only the CDR3 DNA, which spans 42 bases and is read in frame from base 1. Relative to germline, V is 1 base shorter and J is 3 bases shorter, with 10 bases between their ends. Positive magnetic bead selection on an AutoMACS was used to isolate CD4+ and CD8+ cells, with flow cytometry used to check purity. Clonal expansions were first screened by flow cytometry with a TCR V beta antibody panel, then characterized by TCRB deep sequencing of sorted CD8+ fractions. Peripheral blood mononuclear cells were obtained using density gradient separation with Ficoll-Paque PLUS. Nucleospin Tissue or Tissue XS kits were used to extract DNA from CD4-enriched, CD8-enriched or PBMC samples, and a Qubit 2.0 fluorometer was used for quantification.

As concerns this clone: No antigen is known for it. Base-call qualities are not available, and no considerably larger clone is one nucleotide away.

The source is an older woman with rheumatoid arthritis. The chain is made from TRBV30 and TRBJ1-5; the D gene lacks a confident call. Source material: CD8+ T cells sorted from blood. The CDR3 is CAWSEGQDNQPQHF. The DNA sequence is as follows: TGTGCCTGGAGTGAAGGCCAGGACAATCAGCCCCAGCATTTT.